Reported below is one T cell receptor (beta chain). Measured with immunoSEQ multiplex PCR; TCRdb has only the in-frame clones, and not every one. Here the sample spans roughly 19,000 clones, about 80% being singletons. This sample stems from a study of OX40 agonist ivuxolimab in advanced cancers. The CDR3 extends over 16 amino acids. CDR1 and CDR2 (germline): LGHNA, YSLEER. The junction had 7 bases not matched to a gene; V was cut back by 4 bases and J by 2 bases. V is TRBV4-3 and J is TRBJ2-5, with 10 bases matching TRBD1. The material was CD4+ or CD8+ T cells sorted from blood, obtained in a trial of the OX40 agonist ivuxolimab. This TCR came from an adult with an advanced solid tumor such as melanoma, head and neck, liver or kidney cancer. The CDR3 loop reads CASSPIGDRGQETQYF. The CDR3 nucleotides are TGCGCCAGCAGCCCTATCGGGGACAGGGGTCAAGAGACCCAGTACTTC.